Described below is a single T cell receptor beta chain sequence and its context. These data are taken from a study of T cell responses to AZD1222 COVID-19 vaccine. Assay: immunoSEQ multiplex PCR; the TCRdb copy retains only in-frame clones and omits some. The sample holds about 100,000 clones, more than 75% seen once. The trim removed 5 bases at V and 5 bases at J, leaving 5 bases unmatched. CDR1 is MNHEY and CDR2 is SVGAGI in the germline V gene. This CDR3 is built from 15 residues. This sequence was found in an adult in good health. The specimen comprised peripheral blood, sampled on day 0 of MenACWY control vaccination. V is TRBV6-5 and J is TRBJ1-4; 10 nucleotides agree with TRBD1. The CDR3 is CASSTPGQGNEKLFF. The CDR3 coding sequence is TGTGCCAGCAGTACCCCGGGACAGGGGAATGAAAAACTGTTTTTT.